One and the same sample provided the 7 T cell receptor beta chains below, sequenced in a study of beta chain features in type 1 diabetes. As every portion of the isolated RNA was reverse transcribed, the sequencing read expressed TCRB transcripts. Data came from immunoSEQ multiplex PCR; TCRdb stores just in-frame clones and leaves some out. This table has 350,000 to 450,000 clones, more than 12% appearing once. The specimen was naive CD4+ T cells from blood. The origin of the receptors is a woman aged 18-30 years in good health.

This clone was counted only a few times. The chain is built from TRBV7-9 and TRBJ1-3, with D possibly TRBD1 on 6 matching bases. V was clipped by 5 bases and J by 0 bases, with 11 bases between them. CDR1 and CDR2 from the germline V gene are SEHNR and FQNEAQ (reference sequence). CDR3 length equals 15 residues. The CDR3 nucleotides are TGTGCCAGCAGCCTACCGGGACACTCTGGAAACACCATATATTTT. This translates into CASSLPGHSGNTIYF. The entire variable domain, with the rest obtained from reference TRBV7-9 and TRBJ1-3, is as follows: DTGVSQNPRHKITKRGQNVTFRCDPISEHNRLYWYRQTLGQGPEFLTYFQNEAQLEKSRLLSDRFSAERPKGSFSTLEIQRTEQGDSAMYLCASSLPGHSGNTIYFGEGSWLTVV.

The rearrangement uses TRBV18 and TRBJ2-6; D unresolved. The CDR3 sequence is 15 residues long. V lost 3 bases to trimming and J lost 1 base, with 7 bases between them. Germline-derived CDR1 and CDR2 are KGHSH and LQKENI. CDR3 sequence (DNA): TGTGCCAGCTCACCCCTACAGTCTGGGGCCAACGTCCTGACTTTC. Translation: CASSPLQSGANVLTF.

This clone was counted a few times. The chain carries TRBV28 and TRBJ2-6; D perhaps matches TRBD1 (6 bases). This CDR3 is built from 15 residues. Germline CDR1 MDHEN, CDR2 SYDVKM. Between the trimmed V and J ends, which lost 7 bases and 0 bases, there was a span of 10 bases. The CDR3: CASKDSSSGANVLTF. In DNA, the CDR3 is TGTGCCAGCAAGGACAGTAGCTCTGGGGCCAACGTCCTGACTTTC.

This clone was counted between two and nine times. The chain's CDR3 is CAWSDKTRVQETQYF. CDR3 DNA sequence: TGTGCCTGGAGCGATAAAACTAGAGTCCAAGAGACCCAGTACTTC. V and J are TRBV30 and TRBJ2-5; tentatively, D is TRBD2 (5 bases). CDR1 GTSNPN and CDR2 SVGIG come from the germline V gene (reference sequence). V dropped 3 bases and J dropped 1 base, with 15 bases sitting between them. There are 15 residues in the CDR3.

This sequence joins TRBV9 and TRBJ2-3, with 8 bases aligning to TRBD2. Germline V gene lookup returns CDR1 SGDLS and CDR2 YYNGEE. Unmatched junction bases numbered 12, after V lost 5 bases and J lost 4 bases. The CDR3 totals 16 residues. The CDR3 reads CASSPPGGGRSDTQYF. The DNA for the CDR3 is TGTGCCAGCAGTCCCCCAGGTGGCGGGAGGTCAGATACGCAGTATTTT.

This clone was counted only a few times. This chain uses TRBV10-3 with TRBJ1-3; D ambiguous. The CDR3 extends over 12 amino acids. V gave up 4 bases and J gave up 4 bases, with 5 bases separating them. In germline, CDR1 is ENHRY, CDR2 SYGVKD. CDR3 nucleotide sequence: TGTGCCATCAGTGCGGAGGGAAACACCATATATTTT. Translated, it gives CAISAEGNTIYF.

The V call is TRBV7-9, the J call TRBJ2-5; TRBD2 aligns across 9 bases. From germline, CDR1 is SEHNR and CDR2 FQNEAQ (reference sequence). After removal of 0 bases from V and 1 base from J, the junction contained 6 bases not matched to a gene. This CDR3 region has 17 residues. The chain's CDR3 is CASSLARVREGQETQYF. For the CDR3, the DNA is TGTGCCAGCAGCTTAGCGCGAGTGCGGGAGGGCCAAGAGACCCAGTACTTC.